This record covers a single TCR beta chain. Under the authors' procedure: Researchers report that nucleated cell counts were estimated from reference gene primer amplification. Repertoires were generated with immunoSEQ multiplex PCR, while TCRdb's copy carries only in-frame clones and drops some. That table gives V, J and clone size, and the DNA gave D and trimming. Of 150,000 or so clones in the sample, about 90% were seen once. Germline values: CDR1 KGHSH, CDR2 LQKENI. CDR3 size: 14 residues. The J segment lost 8 bases and the V segment lost 3 bases, leaving 4 bases of the junction unmatched. This specimen belongs to a study of blood T cell repertoires in COVID-19. Study-level information: Some COVID-19 samples were acute and others convalescent; all came from the United States, Italy and Spain. The cDNA or gDNA used as material had been derived from T cells, B-cell-depleted T cells, or PBMCs.

The sequencing sample was made of peripheral blood. The chain joins TRBV18 to TRBJ1-6, with 7 bases that match TRBD1. The origin of this receptor is a man aged 50 to 59 with acute or convalescent COVID-19. In nucleotides, the CDR3 is TGTGCCAGCTCACCGGCAGGGGGATATTCACCCCTCCACTTT. Translating gives CASSPAGGYSPLHF.